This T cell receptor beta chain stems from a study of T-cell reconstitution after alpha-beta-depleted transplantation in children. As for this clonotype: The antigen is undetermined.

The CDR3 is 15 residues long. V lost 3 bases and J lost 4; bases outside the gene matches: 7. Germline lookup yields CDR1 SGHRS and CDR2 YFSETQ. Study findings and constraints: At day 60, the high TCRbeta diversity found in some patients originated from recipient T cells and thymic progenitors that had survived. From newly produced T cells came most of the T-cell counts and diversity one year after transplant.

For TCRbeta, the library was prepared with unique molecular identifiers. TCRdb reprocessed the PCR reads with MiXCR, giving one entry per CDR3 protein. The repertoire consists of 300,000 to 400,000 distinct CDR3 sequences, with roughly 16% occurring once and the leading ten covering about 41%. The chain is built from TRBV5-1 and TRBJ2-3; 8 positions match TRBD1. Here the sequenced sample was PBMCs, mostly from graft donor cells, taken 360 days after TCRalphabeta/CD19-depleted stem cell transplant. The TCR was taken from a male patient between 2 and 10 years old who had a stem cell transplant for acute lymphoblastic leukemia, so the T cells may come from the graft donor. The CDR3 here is CASSWTGMGSDTQYF. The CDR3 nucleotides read TGCGCCAGCAGCTGGACAGGGATGGGCTCAGATACGCAGTATTTT. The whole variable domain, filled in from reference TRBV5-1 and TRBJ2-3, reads KAGVTQTPRYLIKTRGQQVTLSCSPISGHRSVSWYQQTPGQGLQFLFEYFSETQRNKGNFPGRFSGRQFSNSRSEMNVSTLELGDSALYLCASSWTGMGSDTQYFGPGTRLTVL.